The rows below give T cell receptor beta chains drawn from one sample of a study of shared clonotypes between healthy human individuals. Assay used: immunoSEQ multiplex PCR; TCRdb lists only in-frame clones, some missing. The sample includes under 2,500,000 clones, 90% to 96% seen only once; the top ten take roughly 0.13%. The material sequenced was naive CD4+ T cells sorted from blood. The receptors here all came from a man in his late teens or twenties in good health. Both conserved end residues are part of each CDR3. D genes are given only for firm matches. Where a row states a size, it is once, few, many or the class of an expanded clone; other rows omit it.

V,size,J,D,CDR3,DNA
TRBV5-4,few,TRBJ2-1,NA,CASSLVGGNEQFF,TGTGCCAGCAGCTTGGTTGGCGGGAACGAGCAGTTCTTC
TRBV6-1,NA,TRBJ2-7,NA,CASRGEYEQYF,TGTGCCAGCCGTGGGGAATACGAGCAGTACTTC
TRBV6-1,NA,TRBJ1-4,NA,CASSPQGATNEKLFF,TGTGCCAGCAGTCCTCAGGGTGCAACTAATGAAAAACTGTTTTTT
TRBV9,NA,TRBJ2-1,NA,CASSVSWALNEQFF,TGTGCCAGCAGCGTATCCTGGGCCCTCAATGAGCAGTTCTTC
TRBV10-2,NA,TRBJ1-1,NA,CASSEPGENTEAFF,TGCGCCAGCAGCGAACCCGGGGAAAACACTGAAGCTTTCTTT
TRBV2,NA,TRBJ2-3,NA,CASSGKRVADTQYF,TGTGCCAGCAGTGGAAAGCGAGTGGCAGATACGCAGTATTTT
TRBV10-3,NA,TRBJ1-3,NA,CAISEGVAGNTIYF,TGTGCCATCAGTGAGGGGGTAGCGGGAAACACCATATATTTT
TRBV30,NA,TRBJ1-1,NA,CACLDFTEAFF,TGTGCCTGTCTCGACTTCACTGAAGCTTTCTTT
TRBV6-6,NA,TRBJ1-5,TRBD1,CASRATDRGYQPQHF,TGTGCCAGCAGAGCCACCGACAGGGGATATCAGCCCCAGCATTTT
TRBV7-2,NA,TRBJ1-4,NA,CASSLQKATNEKLFF,TGTGCCAGCAGCCTACAGAAAGCAACTAATGAAAAACTGTTTTTT
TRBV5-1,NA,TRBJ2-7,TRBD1,CASSYGQASYEQYF,TGCGCCAGCAGCTACGGACAGGCATCCTACGAGCAGTACTTC
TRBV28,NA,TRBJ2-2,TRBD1,CASTRDRLGELFF,TGTGCCAGCACCAGGGACAGGTTAGGGGAGCTGTTTTTT
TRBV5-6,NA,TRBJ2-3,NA,CASSSLPSATQYF,TGTGCCAGCAGCTCCCTTCCTAGCGCCACGCAGTATTTT
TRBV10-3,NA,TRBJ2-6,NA,CAISELGPGANVLTF,TGTGCCATCAGTGAATTGGGACCTGGGGCCAACGTCCTGACTTTC
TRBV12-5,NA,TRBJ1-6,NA,CASGLESNSPLHF,TGTGCTAGTGGTTTGGAATCTAATTCACCCCTCCACTTT
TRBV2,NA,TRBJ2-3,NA,CASGGTRSTDTQYF,TGTGCCAGCGGGGGAACGCGAAGCACAGATACGCAGTATTTT
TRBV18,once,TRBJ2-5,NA,CASSGGNQETQYF,TGTGCCAGCTCAGGCGGTAACCAAGAGACCCAGTACTTC
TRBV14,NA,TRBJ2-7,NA,CASSPPGVYEQYF,TGTGCCAGCAGCCCCCCGGGCGTGTACGAGCAGTACTTC